Included here is one T cell receptor beta chain sequence, with context. What it binds is not known. The data originate from a study of cytomegalovirus exposure and HLA in healthy donors. Regarding the study as a whole: In an earlier analysis, productive rearrangement rates for most beta V segments clustered near 87% or 30%.

A multiplex PCR was run with 60 Vbeta primers and 13 Jbeta primers. Sequenced by immunoSEQ multiplex PCR; TCRdb stores in-frame clones only, minus some. The sample carries around 28,000 clones, more than 75% recorded once. The source is a boy younger than 18 in good health and CMV-seronegative. Material: PBMCs.

CDR3 nucleotide sequence: TGTGCCAGCAGCCGGGACAGCTCCTACAATGAGCAGTTCTTC. It yields the protein CASSRDSSYNEQFF. This chain links TRBV5-6 with TRBJ2-1, with 7 bases lining up with TRBD1. Germline loops: CDR1 SGHDT, CDR2 YYEEEE. The CDR3 length is 14 residues. V lost 4 bases and J lost 0; bases outside the gene matches: 1.